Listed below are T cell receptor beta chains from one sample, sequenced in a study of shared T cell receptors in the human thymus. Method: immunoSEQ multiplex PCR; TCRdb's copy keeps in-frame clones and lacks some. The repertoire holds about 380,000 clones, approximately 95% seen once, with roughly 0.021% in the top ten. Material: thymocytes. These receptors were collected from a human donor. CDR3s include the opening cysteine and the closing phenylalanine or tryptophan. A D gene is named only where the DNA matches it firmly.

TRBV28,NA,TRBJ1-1,CASSLPLPLTEAFF
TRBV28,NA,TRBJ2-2,CASSSFSDTGELFF
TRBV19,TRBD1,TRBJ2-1,CASTTKGRGKRNEQFF
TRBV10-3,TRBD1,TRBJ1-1,CAIRTLPGQVPNTEAFF
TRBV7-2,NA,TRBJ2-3,CASSLVSGTVSTDTQYF
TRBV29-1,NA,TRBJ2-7,CSVEGFWGTYEQYF
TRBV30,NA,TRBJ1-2,CAWSVHGGSNYGYTF
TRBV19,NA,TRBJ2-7,CASSIQDSYEQYF
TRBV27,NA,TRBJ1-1,CASSLSRVGRTEAFF
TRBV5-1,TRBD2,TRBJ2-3,CASSLEGGGPLPDTQYF
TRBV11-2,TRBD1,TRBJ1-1,CASSSSGRGQMNTEAFF
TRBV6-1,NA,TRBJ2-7,CASSESYSSYEQYF
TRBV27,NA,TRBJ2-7,CASKASIAYEQYF
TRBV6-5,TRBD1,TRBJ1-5,CASSQGGNQPQHF
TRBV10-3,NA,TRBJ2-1,CAISEGRPSDNEQFF
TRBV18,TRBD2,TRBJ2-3,CASSPPMGGDTDTQYF
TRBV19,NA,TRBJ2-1,CATNPRQGNEQFF
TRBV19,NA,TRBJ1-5,CASSLERRNQPQHF
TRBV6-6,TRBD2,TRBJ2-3,CASSPSGTSTDTQYF
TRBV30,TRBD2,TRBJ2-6,CAWRGREFGANVLTF
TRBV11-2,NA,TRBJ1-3,CASSLDGDTIYF
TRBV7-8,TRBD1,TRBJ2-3,CASSLDRVNADTQYF
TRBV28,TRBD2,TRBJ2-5,CASSLASGRAQETQYF
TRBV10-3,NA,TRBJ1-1,CAISDVGTYTEAFF
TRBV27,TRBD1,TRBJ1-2,CASLRGAGGPLDYGYTF
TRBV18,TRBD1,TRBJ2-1,CASSPLLGDPLPGQTYNEQFF
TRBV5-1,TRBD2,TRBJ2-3,CASSFGTSGSWADTQYF
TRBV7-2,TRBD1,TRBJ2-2,CASSFYPGTGGDTGELFF
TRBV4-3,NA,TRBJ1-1,CASSQERARGNTEAFF
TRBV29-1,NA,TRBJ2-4,CSVPSTDTAKNIQYF
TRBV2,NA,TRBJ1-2,CASSPSRKQGFNYGYTF
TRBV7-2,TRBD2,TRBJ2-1,CASSFRDYLANEQFF
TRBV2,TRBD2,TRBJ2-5,CASRDLAGGQETQYF
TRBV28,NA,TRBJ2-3,CASGIATGTQYF
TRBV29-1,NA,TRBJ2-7,CSVDLGAENEQYF
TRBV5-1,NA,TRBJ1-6,CASSLGSTHNSPLHF
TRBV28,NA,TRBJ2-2,CASSPPAAGELFF
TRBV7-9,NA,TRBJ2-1,CASSLVHYNEQFF
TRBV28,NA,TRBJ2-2,CASSALGGDRNGELFF
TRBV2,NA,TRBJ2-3,CASSDTGRRDTDTQYF
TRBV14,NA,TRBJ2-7,CASSLGASYEQYF